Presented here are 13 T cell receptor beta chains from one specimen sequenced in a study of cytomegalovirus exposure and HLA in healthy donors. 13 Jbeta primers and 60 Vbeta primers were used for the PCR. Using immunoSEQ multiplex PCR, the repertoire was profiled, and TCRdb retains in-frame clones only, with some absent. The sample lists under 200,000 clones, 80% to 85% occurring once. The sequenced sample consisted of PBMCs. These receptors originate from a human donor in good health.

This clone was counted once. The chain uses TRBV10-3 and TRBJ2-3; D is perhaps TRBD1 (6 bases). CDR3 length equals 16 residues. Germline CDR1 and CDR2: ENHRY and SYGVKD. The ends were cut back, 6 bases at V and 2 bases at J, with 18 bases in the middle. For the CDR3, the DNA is TGTGCCATCAGCGATATAGGGGACAAGTCCACAGATACGCAGTATTTT. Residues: CAISDIGDKSTDTQYF.

This CDR3 is CASSPTGTASYEQYF. CDR3 DNA: TGTGCCAGCAGCCCCACCGGGACAGCGTCCTACGAGCAGTACTTC. This chain joins TRBV7-2 and TRBJ2-7; 7 nucleotides line up with TRBD1. The ends lost 5 bases at V and 1 base at J; junction bases unmatched: 8. Germline V gene data show CDR1 as SGHTA and CDR2 as FQGNSA. This CDR3 has 15 residues.

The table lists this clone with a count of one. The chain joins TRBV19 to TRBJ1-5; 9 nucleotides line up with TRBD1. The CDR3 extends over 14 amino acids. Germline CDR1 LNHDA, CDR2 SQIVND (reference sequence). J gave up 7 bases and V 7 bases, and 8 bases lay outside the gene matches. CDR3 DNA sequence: TGTGCCAGTATGGACAGGGGAGTGGGCCAGCCCCAGCATTTT. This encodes CASMDRGVGQPQHF.

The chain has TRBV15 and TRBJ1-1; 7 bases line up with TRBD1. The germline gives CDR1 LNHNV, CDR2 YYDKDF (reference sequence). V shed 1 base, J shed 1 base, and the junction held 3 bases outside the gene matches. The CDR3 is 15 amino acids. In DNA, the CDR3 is TGTGCCACCAGCAGAGTATCAGGGGGGAACACTGAAGCTTTCTTT. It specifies CATSRVSGGNTEAFF. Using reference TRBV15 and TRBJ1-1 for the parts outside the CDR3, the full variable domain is DAMVIQNPRYQVTQFGKPVTLSCSQTLNHNVMYWYQQKSSQAPKLLFHYYDKDFNNEADTPDNFQSRRPNTSFCFLDIRSPGLGDTAMYLCATSRVSGGNTEAFFGQGTRLTVV.

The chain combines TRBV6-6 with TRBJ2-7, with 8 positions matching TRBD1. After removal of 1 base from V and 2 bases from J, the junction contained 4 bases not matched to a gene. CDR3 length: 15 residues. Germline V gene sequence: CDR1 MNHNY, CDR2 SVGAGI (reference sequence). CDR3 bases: TGTGCCAGCAGTTACTTTGGGACAGGAGCCTACGAGCAGTACTTC. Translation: CASSYFGTGAYEQYF.

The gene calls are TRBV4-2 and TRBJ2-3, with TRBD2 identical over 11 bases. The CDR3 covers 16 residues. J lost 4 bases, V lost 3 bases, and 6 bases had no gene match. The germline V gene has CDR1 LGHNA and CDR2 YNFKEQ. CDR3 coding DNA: TGTGCCAGCAGCCAGGAACCGGGACTAGCGGCAGATACGCAGTATTTT. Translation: CASSQEPGLAADTQYF.

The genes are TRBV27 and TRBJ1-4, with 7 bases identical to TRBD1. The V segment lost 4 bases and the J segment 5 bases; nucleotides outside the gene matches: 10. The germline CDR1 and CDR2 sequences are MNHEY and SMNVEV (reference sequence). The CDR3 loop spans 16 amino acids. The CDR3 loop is CASSSSPGQPNEKLFF. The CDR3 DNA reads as TGTGCCAGCAGTTCATCCCCGGGACAGCCGAATGAAAAACTGTTTTTT.

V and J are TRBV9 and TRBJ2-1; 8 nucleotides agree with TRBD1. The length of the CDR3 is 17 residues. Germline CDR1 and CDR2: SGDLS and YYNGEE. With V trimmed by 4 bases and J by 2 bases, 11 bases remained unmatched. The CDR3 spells CASSPTLQGVAYNEQFF. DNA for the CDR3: TGTGCCAGCAGCCCTACATTACAGGGGGTCGCCTACAATGAGCAGTTCTTC.

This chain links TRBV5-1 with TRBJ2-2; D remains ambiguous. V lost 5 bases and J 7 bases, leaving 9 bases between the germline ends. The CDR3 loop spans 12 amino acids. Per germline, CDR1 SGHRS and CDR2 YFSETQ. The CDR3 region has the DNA TGCGCCAGCAGAAGGAGTGGCGGGGAGCTGTTTTTT. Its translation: CASRRSGGELFF.

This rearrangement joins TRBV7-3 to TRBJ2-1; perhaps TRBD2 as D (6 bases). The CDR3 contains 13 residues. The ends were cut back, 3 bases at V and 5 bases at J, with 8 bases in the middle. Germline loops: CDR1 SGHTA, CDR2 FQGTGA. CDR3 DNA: TGTGCCAGCAGCTTCGGACTAAACAATGAGCAGTTCTTC. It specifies CASSFGLNNEQFF.

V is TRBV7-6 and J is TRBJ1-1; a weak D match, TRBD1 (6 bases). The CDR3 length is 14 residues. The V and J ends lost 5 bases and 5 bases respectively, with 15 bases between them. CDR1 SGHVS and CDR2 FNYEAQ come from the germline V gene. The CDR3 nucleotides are TGTGCCAGCAGCCCCGGACAGAAAGGGACTGAAGCTTTCTTT. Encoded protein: CASSPGQKGTEAFF. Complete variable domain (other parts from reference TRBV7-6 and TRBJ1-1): GAGVSQSPRYKVTKRGQDVALRCDPISGHVSLYWYRQALGQGPEFLTYFNYEAQQDKSGLPNDRFSAERPEGSISTLTIQRTEQRDSAMYRCASSPGQKGTEAFFGQGTRLTVV.

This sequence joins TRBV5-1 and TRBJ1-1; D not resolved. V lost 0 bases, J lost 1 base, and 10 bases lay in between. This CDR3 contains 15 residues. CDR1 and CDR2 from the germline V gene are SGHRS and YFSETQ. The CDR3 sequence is CASSLDALWNTEAFF. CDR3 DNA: TGCGCCAGCAGCTTGGACGCTCTATGGAACACTGAAGCTTTCTTT.

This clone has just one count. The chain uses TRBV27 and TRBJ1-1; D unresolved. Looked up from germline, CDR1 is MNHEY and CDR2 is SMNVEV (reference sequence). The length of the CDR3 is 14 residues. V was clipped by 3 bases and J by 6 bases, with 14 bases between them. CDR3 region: CASSLVVGSAEAFF. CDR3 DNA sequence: TGTGCCAGCAGTTTGGTCGTCGGGTCCGCTGAAGCTTTCTTT.